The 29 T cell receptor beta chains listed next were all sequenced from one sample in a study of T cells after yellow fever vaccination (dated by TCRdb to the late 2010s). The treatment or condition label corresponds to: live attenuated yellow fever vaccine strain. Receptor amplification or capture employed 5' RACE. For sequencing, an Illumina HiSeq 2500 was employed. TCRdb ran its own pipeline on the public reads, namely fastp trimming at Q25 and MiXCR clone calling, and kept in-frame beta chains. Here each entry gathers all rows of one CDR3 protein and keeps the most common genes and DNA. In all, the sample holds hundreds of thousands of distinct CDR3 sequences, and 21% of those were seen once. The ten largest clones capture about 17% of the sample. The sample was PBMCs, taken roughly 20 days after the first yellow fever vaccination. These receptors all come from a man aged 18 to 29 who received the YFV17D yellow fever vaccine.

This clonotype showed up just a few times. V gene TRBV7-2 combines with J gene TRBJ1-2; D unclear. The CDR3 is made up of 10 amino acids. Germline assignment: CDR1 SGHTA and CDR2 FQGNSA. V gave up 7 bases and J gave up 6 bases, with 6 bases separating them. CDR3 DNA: TGTGCCAGCAAAGGAGATGGCTACACCTTC. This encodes CASKGDGYTF.

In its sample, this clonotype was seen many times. CDR3 DNA sequence: TGCGCCAGCAGCTTGGCCACACGAAGCACAGATACGCAGTATTTT. It codes for CASSLATRSTDTQYF. The rearrangement joins TRBV5-1 to TRBJ2-3, with D hard to call. This CDR3 region has 15 residues. V gave up 0 bases and J gave up 0 bases, with 8 bases separating them. Germline assignment: CDR1 SGHRS and CDR2 YFSETQ.

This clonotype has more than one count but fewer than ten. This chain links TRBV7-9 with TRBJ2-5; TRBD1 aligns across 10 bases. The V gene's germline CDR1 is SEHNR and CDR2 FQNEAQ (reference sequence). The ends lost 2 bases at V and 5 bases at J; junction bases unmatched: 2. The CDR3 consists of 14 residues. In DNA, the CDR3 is TGTGCCAGCAGCTTAAGGGACAGGGGCGAGACCCAGTACTTC. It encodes CASSLRDRGETQYF.

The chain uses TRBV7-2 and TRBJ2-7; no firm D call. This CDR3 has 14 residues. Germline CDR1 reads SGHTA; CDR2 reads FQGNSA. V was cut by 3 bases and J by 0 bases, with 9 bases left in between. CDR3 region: CASSFVKASYEQYF. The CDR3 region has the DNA TGTGCCAGCAGCTTCGTGAAGGCCTCCTACGAGCAGTACTTC.

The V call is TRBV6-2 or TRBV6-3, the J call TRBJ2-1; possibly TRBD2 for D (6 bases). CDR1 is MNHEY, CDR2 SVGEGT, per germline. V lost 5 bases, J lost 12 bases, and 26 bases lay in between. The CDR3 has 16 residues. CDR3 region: CASSDGTSKVGLGQFF. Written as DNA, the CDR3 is TGTGCCAGCAGTGACGGGACTTCTAAGGTGGGGTTAGGGCAGTTCTTC.

CDR3 in DNA: TGCAGCGTGGCCCCCGGGGGCACTGAAGCTTTCTTT. Protein product: CSVAPGGTEAFF. V and J are TRBV29-1 and TRBJ1-1, with D possibly TRBD1 on 5 matching bases. Trimming stripped 6 bases from V and 4 bases from J, with 12 bases between. Looked up from germline, CDR1 is SQVTM and CDR2 is ANQGSEA. CDR3 size: 12 residues. The full variable domain, rest sourced from reference TRBV29-1 and TRBJ1-1, is SAVISQKPSRDICQRGTSLTIQCQVDSQVTMMFWYRQQPGQSLTLIATANQGSEATYESGFVIDKFPISRPNLTFSTLTVSNMSPEDSSIYLCSVAPGGTEAFFGQGTRLTVV.

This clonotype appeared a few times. CDR3 nucleotides: TGTGCCAGCAGCTCCTACCGGGGGGGCCTCTCTTACAATGAGCAGTTCTTC. This gives the protein CASSSYRGGLSYNEQFF. The rearrangement links TRBV7-2 to TRBJ2-1, with TRBD2 identical over 8 bases. The trim removed 4 bases at V and 4 bases at J, leaving 12 bases unmatched. Germline V gene sequence: CDR1 SGHTA, CDR2 FQGNSA. This CDR3 is 17 amino acids long.

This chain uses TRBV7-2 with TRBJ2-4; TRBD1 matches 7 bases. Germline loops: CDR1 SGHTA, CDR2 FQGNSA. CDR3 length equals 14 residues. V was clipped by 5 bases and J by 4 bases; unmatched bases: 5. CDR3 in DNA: TGTGCCAGCAGCCGAGGGACAGAGAAAAACATTCAGTACTTC. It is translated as CASSRGTEKNIQYF.

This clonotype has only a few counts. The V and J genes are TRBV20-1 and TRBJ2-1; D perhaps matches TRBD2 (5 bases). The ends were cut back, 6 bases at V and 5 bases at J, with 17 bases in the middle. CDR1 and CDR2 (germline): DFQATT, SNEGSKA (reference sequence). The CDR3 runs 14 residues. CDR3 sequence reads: CSANDAGRNNEQFF. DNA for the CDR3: TGCAGTGCCAACGACGCGGGCAGGAACAATGAGCAGTTCTTC.

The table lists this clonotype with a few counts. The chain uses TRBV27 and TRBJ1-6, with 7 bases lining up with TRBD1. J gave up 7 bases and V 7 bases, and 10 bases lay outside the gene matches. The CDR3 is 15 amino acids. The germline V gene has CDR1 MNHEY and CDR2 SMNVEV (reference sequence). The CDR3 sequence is CASTLGGRGNSPLHF. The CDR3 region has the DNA TGTGCCAGCACCCTAGGGGGCAGGGGAAATTCACCCCTCCACTTT.

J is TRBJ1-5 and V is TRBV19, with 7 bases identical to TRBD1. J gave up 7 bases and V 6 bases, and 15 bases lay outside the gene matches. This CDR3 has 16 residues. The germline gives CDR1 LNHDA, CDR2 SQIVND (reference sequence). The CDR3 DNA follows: TGTGCCAGTAGCAACACGGGCAGGGGGATTTACCAGCCCCAGCATTTT. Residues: CASSNTGRGIYQPQHF.

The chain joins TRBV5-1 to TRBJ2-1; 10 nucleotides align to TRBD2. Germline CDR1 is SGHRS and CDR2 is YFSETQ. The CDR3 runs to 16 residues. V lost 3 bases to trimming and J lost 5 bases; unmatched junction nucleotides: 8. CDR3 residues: CASSSLAGGPNNEQFF. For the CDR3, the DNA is TGCGCCAGCAGCTCCTTAGCGGGGGGCCCCAACAATGAGCAGTTCTTC. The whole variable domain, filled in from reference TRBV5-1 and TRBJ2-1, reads KAGVTQTPRYLIKTRGQQVTLSCSPISGHRSVSWYQQTPGQGLQFLFEYFSETQRNKGNFPGRFSGRQFSNSRSEMNVSTLELGDSALYLCASSSLAGGPNNEQFFGPGTRLTVL.

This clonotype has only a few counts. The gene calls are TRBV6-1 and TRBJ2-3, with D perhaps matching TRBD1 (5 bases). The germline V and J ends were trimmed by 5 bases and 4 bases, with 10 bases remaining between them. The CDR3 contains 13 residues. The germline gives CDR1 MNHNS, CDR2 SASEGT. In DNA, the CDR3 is TGTGCCAGCAGTAATAAGGGGCCAGATACGCAGTATTTT. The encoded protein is CASSNKGPDTQYF.

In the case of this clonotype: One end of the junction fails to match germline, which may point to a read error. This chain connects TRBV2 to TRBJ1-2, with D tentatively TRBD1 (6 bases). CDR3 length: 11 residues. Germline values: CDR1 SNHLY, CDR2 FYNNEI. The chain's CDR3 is CASSLGGGGAF. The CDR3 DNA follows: TGTGCCAGCAGTCTTGGGGGCGGGGGCGCTTTC. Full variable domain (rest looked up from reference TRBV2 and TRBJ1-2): EPEVTQTPSHQVTQMGQEVILRCVPISNHLYFYWYRQILGQKVEFLVSFYNNEISEKSEIFDDQFSVERPDGSNFTLKIRSTKLEDSAMYFCASSLGGGGAFGSGTRLTVV.

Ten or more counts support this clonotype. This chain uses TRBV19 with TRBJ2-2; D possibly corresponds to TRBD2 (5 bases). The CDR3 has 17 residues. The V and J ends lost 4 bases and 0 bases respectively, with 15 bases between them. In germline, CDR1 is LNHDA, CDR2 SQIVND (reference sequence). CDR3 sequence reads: CASSRGLFPANTGELFF. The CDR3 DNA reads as TGTGCCAGTAGTAGAGGACTGTTCCCGGCGAACACCGGGGAGCTGTTTTTT.

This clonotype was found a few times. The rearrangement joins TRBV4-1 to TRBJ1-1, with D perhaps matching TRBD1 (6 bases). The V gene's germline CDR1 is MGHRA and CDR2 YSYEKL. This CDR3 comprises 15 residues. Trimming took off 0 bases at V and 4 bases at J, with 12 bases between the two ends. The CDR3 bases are TGCGCCAGCAGCCAAGATAGGAAGGGGGGCACTGAAGCTTTCTTT. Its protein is CASSQDRKGGTEAFF.

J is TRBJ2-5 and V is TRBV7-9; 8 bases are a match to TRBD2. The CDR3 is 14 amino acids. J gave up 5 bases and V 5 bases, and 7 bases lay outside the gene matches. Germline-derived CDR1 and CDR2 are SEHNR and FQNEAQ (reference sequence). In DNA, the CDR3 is TGTGCCAGCAGCCCAAGCGGGGGTTACGAGACCCAGTACTTC. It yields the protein CASSPSGGYETQYF.

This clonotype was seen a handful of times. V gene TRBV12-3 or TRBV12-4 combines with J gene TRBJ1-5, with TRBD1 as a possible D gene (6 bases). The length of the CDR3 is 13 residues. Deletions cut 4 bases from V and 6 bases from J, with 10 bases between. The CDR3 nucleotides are TGTGCCAGCAGTTCCAGGGGCCTTCAGCCCCAGCATTTT. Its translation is CASSSRGLQPQHF.

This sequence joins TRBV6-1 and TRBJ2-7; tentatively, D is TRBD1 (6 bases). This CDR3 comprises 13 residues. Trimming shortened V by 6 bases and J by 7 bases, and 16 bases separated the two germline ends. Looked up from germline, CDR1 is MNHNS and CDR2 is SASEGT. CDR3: CASSHHRDGEQYV. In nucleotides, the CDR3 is TGTGCCAGCAGCCACCACAGGGATGGGGAGCAGTACGTC.

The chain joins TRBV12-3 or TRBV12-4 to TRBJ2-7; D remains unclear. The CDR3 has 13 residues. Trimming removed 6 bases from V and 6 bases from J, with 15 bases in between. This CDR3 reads CASSTGPWGEQYV. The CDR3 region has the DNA TGTGCCAGCAGCACTGGGCCCTGGGGCGAGCAGTACGTC.

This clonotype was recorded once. The CDR3 bases are TGTGCCAGCAGGGTCACAGGGACTAAGGAGACCCAGTACTTC. Its protein is CASRVTGTKETQYF. The chain carries TRBV6-2 or TRBV6-3 and TRBJ2-5; D may be TRBD2 (7 bases). V lost 6 bases and J lost 5, with 16 bases in between. The germline V gene has CDR1 MNHEY and CDR2 SVGEGT. This CDR3 is 14 amino acids long.

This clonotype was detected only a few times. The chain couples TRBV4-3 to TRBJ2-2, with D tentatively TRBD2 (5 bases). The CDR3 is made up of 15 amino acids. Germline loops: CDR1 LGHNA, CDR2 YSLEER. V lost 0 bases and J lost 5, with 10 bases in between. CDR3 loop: CASSQDGSGTGELFF. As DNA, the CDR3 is TGCGCCAGCAGCCAAGATGGGTCGGGGACCGGGGAGCTGTTTTTT.

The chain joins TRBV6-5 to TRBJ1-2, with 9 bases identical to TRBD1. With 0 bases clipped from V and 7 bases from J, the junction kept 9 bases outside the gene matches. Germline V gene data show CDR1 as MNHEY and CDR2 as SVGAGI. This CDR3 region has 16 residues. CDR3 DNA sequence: TGTGCCAGCAGTTACTCGATAGGGACAGGGAATGCTGGCTACACCTTC. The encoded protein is CASSYSIGTGNAGYTF.

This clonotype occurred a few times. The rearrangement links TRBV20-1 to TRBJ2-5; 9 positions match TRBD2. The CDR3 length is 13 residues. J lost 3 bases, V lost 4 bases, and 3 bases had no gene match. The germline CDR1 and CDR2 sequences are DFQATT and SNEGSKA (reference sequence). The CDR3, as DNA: TGCAGTGCTAATAGCGGGGGAGAAGAGACCCAGTACTTC. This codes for CSANSGGEETQYF.

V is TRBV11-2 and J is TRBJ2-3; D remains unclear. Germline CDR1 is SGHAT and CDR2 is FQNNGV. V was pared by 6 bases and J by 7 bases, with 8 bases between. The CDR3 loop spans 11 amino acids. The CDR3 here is CASSGGNTQYF. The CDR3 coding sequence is TGTGCCAGCAGTGGCGGAAATACGCAGTATTTT.

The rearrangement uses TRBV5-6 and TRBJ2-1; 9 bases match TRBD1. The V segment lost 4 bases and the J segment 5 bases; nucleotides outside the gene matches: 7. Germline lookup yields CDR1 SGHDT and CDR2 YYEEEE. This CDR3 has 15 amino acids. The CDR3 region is CASSPPGQGHNEQFF. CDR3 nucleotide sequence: TGTGCCAGCAGCCCCCCGGGACAGGGTCACAATGAGCAGTTCTTC.

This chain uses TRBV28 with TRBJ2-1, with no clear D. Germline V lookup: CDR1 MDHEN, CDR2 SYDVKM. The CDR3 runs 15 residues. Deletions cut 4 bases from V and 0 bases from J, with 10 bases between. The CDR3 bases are TGTGCCAGCAGTTACGCTACCAGCTCCTACAATGAGCAGTTCTTC. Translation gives CASSYATSSYNEQFF.

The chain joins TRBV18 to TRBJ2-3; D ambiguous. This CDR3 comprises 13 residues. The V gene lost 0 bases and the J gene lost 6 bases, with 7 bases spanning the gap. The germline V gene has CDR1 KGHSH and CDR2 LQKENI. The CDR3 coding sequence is TGTGCCAGCTCACCACCGGGCGTGGATACGCAGTATTTT. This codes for CASSPPGVDTQYF.

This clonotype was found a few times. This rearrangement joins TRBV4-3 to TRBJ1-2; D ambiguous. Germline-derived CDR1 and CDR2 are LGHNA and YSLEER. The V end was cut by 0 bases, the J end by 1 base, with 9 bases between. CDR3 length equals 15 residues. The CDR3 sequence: CASSQDSGSNYGYTF. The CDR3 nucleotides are TGCGCCAGCAGCCAAGATAGTGGCAGTAACTATGGCTACACCTTC.